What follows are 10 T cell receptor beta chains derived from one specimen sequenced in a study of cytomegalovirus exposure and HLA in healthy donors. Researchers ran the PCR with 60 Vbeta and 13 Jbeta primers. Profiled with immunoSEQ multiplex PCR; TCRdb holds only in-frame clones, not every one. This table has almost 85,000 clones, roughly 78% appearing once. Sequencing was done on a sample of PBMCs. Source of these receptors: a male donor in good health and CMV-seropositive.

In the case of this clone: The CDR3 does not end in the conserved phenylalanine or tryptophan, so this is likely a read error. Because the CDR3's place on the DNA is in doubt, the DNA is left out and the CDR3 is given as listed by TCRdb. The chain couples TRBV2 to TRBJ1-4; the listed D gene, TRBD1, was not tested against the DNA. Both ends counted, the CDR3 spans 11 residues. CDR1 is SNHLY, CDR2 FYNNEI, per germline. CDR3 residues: CASRRTGVLQR.

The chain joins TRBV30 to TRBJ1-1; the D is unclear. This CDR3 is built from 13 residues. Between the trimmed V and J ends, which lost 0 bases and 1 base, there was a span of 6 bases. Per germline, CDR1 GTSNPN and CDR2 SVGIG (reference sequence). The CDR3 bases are TGTGCCTGGAGTGTAGGAGGGAACACTGAAGCTTTCTTT. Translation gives CAWSVGGNTEAFF.

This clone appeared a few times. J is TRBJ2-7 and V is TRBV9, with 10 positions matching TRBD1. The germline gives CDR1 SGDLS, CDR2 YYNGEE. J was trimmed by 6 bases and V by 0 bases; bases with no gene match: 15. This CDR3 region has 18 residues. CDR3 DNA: TGTGCCAGCAGCGTAGCCCCGGGACAGGGGTTTTTGTGTTGCGAGCAGTACTTC. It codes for CASSVAPGQGFLCCEQYF. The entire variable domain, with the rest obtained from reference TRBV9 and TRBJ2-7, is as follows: DSGVTQTPKHLITATGQRVTLRCSPRSGDLSVYWYQQSLDQGLQFLIQYYNGEERAKGNILERFSAQQFPDLHSELNLSSLELGDSALYFCASSVAPGQGFLCCEQYFGPGTRLTVT.

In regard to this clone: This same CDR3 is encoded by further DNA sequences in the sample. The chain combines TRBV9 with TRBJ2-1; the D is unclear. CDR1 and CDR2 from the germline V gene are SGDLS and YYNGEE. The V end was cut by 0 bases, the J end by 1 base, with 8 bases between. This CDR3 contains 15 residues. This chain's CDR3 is CASSVGGFSYNEQFF. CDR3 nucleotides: TGTGCCAGCAGCGTAGGTGGCTTTTCCTACAATGAGCAGTTCTTC.

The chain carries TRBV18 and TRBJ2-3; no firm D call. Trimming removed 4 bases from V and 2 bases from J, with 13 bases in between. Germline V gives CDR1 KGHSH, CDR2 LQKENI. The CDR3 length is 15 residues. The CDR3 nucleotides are TGTGCCAGCTCACATCTGGGCGCCCCCACAGATACGCAGTATTTT. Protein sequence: CASSHLGAPTDTQYF.

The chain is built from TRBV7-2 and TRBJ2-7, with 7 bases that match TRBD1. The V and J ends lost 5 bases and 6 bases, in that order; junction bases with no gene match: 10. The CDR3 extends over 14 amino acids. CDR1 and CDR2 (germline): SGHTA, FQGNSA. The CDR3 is CASSLGQRTGEQYF. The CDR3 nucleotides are TGTGCCAGCAGCCTAGGACAGCGGACAGGCGAGCAGTACTTC. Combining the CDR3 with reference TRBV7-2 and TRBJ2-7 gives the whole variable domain GAGVSQSPSNKVTEKGKDVELRCDPISGHTALYWYRQSLGQGLEFLIYFQGNSAPDKSGLPSDRFSAERTGGSVSTLTIQRTQQEDSAVYLCASSLGQRTGEQYFGPGTRLTVT.

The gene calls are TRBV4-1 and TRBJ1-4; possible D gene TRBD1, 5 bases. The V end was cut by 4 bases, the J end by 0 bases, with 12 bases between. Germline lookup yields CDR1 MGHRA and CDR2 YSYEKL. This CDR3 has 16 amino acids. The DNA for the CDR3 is TGCGCCAGCAGCCCTAAATGGGGGGCAACTAATGAAAAACTGTTTTTT. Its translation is CASSPKWGATNEKLFF.

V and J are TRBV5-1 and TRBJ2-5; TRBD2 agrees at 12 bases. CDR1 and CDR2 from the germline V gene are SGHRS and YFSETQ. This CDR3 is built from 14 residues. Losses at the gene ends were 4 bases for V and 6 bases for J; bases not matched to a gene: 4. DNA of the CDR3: TGCGCCAGCAGCGTGACTAGCGGGAGTCAGACCCAGTACTTC. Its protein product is CASSVTSGSQTQYF.

CDR3 loop: CASSSGLGMETQYF. Here the CDR3 DNA reads TGTGCCAGCAGCTCGGGACTAGGAATGGAGACCCAGTACTTC. J is TRBJ2-5 and V is TRBV5-4; 8 bases align to TRBD2. CDR1 and CDR2 (germline): SGHNT, YYREEE (reference sequence). The CDR3 loop spans 14 amino acids. Losses at the gene ends were 3 bases for V and 5 bases for J; bases not matched to a gene: 6.

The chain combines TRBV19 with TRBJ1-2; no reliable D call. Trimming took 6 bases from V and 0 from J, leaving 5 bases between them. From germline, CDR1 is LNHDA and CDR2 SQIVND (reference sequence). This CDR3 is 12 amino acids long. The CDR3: CASRDSNYGYTF. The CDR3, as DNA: TGTGCCAGTAGGGACTCTAACTATGGCTACACCTTC.